This T cell receptor beta chain was found in a study of ipilimumab plus nivolumab after autologous stem cell transplantation. Whole-study context: The DLBCL cohort had primary refractory and relapsed disease, with 18-month progression-free survival of about 82% and 31%. Findings and caveats of the study: Authors suggest TCR repertoire, Treg phenotype and gut microbiota support further study.

Sequencing used immunoSEQ multiplex PCR; TCRdb keeps in-frame clones, though not all of them. The profile covers roughly 9,700 clones, with around 84% appearing a single time and just over 8% taken by the ten largest. About this clone itself: Its antigen is unknown.

Starting 14 to 28 days after autologous transplant, ipilimumab 1 mg/kg was given. The germline CDR1 and CDR2 sequences are WSHSY and SAAADI. The CDR3 consists of 11 residues. Between the trimmed V and J ends, which lost 8 bases and 2 bases, there was a span of 6 bases. The rearrangement uses TRBV10-2 and TRBJ1-2; a possible D gene is TRBD1 (6 bases). This receptor was obtained from a male donor with diffuse large B-cell lymphoma. The sample consisted of PBMCs, taken in a trial of ipilimumab plus nivolumab as post-transplant consolidation. The chain's CDR3 is CASGQNYGYTF. The CDR3 bases are TGCGCCAGCGGACAGAACTATGGCTACACCTTC.